The TCR beta chain described here comes from a study of T cell responses to AZD1222 COVID-19 vaccine. V trimming: 1 base; J trimming: 1 base; junction bases outside the gene matches: 12. Germline loops: CDR1 SGHRS, CDR2 YFSETQ. There are 20 residues in the CDR3. In regard to this clone: Its antigen remains unknown.

General study findings and limits: The study identified only a handful of AZD1222 recipients as seropositive at baseline. Targets within unmutated variant regions were reportedly found for nearly half of spike-specific TCRs. Donors were chiefly white British, with a greater number of females, and clonal diversity was perhaps underestimated.

Assay: immunoSEQ multiplex PCR; the TCRdb copy retains only in-frame clones and omits some. Here the sample spans about 85,000 clones, around 85% being singletons. The receptor comes from an adult in good health. The chain couples TRBV5-1 to TRBJ1-4; 11 positions agree with TRBD1. The sequences come from peripheral blood, collected on day 0 of AZD1222 vaccination. CDR3 in DNA: TGCGCCAGCAGCTTGTGGAGTGCCACGGACAGGGGGCAAACTAATGAAAAACTGTTTTTT. It specifies CASSLWSATDRGQTNEKLFF.